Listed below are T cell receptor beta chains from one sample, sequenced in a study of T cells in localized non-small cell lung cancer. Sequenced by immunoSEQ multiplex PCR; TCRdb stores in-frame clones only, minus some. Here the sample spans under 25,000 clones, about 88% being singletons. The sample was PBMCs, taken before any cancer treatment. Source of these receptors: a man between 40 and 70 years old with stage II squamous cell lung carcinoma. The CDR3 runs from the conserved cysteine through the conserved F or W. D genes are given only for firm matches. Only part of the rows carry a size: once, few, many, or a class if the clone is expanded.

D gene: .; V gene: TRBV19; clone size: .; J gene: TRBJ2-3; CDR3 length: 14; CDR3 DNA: TGTGCCAGTAGGCCCCAAGCTGCGGAAGATACGCAGTATTTT; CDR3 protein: CASRPQAAEDTQYF
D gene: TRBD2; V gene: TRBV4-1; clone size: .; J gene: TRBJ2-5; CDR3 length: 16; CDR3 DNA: TGCGCCAGCAGCCAAACGGGACTAGCGGGGGAAGAGACCCAGTACTTC; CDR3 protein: CASSQTGLAGEETQYF
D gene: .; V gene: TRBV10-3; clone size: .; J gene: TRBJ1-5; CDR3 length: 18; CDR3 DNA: TGTGCCATCACCCTAAACGCTGGGGCCTACGGATTAGATCAGCCCCAGCATTTT; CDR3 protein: CAITLNAGAYGLDQPQHF
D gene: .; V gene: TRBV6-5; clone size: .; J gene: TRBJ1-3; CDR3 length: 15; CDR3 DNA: TGTGCCAGCAGTTACTCGGAGGGGCCTGGAAACACCATATATTTT; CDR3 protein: CASSYSEGPGNTIYF
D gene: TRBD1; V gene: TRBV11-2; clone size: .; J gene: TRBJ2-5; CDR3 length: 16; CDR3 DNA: TGTGCCAGCAGCCCATGGGGACAGGGTCCCCAAGAGACCCAGTACTTC; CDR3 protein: CASSPWGQGPQETQYF
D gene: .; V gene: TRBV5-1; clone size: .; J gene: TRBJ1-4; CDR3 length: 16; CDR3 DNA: TGCGCCAGCAGCTCCGAGGGCCCCAGTAGAGGGGAAAAACTGTTTTTT; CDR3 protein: CASSSEGPSRGEKLFF
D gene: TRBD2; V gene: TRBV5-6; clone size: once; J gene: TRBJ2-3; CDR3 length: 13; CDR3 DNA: TGTGCCAGCTCTTGGACTAGCCCAGATACGCAGTATTTT; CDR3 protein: CASSWTSPDTQYF
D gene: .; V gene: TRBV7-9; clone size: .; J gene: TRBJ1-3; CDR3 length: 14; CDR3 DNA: TGTGCCAGCAGCTTCCTTAGCTCTGGAAACACCATATATTTT; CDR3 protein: CASSFLSSGNTIYF
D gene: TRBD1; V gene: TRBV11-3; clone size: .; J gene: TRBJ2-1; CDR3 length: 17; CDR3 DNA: TGTGCCAGCAGCTCCGACCTGGGACAGGGATTATACAATGAGCAGTTCTTC; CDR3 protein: CASSSDLGQGLYNEQFF
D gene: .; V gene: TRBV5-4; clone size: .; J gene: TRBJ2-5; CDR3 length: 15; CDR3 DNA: TGTGCCAGCAGCCACTCTGGGGGCACCAGGGAGACCCAGTACTTC; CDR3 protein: CASSHSGGTRETQYF
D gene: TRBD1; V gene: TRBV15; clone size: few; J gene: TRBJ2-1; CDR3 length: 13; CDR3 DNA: TGTGCCACCAGCGAGGGACAGTATAATGAGCAGTTCTTC; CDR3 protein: CATSEGQYNEQFF
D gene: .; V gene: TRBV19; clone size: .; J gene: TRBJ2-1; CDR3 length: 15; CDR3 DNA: TGTGCCAGTAGTATAGATTCCTTCACCCGGGGTGAGCAGTTCTTC; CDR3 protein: CASSIDSFTRGEQFF
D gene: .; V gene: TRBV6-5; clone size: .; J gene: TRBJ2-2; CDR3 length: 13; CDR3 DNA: TGTGCCAGCAGTAGAACCATAACCGGGGAGCTGTTTTTT; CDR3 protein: CASSRTITGELFF
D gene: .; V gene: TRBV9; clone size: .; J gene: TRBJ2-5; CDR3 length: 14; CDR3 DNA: TGTGCCAGCAGCGTAGAAAGGTACCAAGAGACCCAGTACTTC; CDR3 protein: CASSVERYQETQYF
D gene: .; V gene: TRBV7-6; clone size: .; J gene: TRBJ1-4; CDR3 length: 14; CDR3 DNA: TGTGCCAGCAGCTTGACAGGCAGGCTTGAAAAACTGTTTTTT; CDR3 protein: CASSLTGRLEKLFF
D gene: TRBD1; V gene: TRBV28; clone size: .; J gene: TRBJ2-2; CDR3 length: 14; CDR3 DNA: TGTGCCAGCAGTCCGGGACAGAGAACCGGGGAGCTGTTTTTT; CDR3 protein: CASSPGQRTGELFF
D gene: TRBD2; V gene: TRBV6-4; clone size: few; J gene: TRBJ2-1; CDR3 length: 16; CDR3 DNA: TGTGCCAGCAGCGCCCTGGGTAGCGGGGTCCACAATGAGCAGTTCTTC; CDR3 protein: CASSALGSGVHNEQFF